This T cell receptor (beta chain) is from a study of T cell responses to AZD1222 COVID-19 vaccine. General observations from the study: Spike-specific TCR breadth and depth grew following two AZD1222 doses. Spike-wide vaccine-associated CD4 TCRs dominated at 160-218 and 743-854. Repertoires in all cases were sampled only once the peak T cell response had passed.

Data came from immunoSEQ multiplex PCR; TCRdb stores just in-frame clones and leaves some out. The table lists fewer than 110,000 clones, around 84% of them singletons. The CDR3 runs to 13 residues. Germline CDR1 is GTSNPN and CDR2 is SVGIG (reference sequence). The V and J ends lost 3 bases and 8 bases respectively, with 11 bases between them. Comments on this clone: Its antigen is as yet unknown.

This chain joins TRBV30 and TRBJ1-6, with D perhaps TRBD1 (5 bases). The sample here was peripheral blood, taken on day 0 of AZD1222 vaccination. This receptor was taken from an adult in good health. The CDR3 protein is CAWRTGGDSPLHF. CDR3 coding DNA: TGTGCCTGGAGGACCGGGGGGGATTCACCCCTCCACTTT.